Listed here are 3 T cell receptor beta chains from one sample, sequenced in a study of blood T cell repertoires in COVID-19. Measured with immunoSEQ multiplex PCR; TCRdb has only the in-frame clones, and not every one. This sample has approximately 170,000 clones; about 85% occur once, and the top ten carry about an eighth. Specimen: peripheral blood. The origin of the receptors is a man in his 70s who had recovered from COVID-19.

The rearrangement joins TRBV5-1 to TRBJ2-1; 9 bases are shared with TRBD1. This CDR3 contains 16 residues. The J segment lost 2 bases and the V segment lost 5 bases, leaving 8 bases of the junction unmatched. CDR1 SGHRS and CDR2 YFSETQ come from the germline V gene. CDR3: CASSVGTGFAYNEQFF. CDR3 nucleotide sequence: TGCGCCAGCAGTGTGGGGACAGGGTTCGCCTACAATGAGCAGTTCTTC.

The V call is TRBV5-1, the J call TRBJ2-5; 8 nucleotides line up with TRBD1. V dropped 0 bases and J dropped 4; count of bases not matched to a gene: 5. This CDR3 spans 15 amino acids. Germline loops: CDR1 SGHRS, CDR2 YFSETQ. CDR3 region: CASSLAAGGSETQYF. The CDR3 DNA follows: TGCGCCAGCAGCTTGGCAGCAGGGGGCTCAGAGACCCAGTACTTC.

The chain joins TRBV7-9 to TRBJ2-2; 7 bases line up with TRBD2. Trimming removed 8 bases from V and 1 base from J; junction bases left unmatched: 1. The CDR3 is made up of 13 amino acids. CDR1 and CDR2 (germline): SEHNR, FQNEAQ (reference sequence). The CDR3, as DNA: TGTGCCAGCTCTAGCGGGAACACCGGGGAGCTGTTTTTT. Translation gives CASSSGNTGELFF.